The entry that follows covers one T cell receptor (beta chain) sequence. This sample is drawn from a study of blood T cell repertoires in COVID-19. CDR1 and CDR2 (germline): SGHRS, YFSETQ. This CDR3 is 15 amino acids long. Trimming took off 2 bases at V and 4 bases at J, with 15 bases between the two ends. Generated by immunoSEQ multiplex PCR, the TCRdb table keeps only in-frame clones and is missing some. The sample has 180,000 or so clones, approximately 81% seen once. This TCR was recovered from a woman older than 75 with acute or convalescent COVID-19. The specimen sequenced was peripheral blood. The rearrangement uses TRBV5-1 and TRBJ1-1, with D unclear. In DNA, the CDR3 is TGCGCCAGCAGCTTAATACCCTCGGGGAGCACTGAAGCTTTCTTT. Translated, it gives CASSLIPSGSTEAFF.